The present entry profiles one T cell receptor beta chain with its context. This entry comes from a study of control samples from healthy donors and cancer patients. Deletions cut 5 bases from V and 6 bases from J, with 19 bases between. Germline CDR1 is SEHNR and CDR2 is FQNEAQ (reference sequence). The CDR3 totals 15 residues. TCRdb's copy holds only in-frame clones and misses some; the assay was immunoSEQ multiplex PCR. The sample lists about 100,000 clones, 85% to 95% occurring once. Material: blood. The receptor was derived from a man aged 18 to 35 in good health. The chain recombines TRBV7-9 with TRBJ1-2, with D perhaps TRBD1 (6 bases). CDR3 loop: CASSPSRAGVNGYTF. The CDR3 nucleotides read TGTGCCAGCAGCCCCTCCCGGGCAGGGGTTAATGGCTACACCTTC.